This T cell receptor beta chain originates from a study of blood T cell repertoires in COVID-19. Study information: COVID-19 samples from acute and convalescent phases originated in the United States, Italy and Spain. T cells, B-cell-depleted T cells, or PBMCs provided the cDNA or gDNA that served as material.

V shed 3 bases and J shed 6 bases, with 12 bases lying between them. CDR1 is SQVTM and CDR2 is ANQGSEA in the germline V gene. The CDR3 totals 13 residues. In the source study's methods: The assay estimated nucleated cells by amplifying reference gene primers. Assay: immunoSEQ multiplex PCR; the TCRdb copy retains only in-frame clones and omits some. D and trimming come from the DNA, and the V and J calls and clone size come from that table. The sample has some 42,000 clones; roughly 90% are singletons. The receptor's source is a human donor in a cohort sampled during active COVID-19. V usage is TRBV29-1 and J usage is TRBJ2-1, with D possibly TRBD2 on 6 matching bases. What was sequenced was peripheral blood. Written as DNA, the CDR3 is TGCAGCGTTGACGGCGGGGCTCCCAATGAGCAGTTCTTC. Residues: CSVDGGAPNEQFF.